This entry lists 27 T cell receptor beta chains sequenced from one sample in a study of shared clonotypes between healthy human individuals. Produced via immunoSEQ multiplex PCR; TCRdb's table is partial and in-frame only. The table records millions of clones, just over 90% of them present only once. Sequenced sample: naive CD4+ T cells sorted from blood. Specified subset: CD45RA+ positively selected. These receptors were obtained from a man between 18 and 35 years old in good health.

The DNA of the CDR3 is TGTGCCAGCAGCTCCATGGGGGGGAATGAGCAGTTCTTC. This gives the protein CASSSMGGNEQFF. The chain employs TRBV7-8 and TRBJ2-1; 7 bases agree with TRBD2. The junction had 4 bases not matched to a gene; V was cut back by 4 bases and J by 7 bases. The germline V gene has CDR1 SGHVS and CDR2 FQNEAQ. The CDR3 spans 13 residues.

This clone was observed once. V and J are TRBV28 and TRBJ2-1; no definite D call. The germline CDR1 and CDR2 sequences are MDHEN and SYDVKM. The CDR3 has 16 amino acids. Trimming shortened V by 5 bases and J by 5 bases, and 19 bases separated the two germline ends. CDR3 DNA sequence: TGTGCCAGCAGTGCCCGTTTGGGTATCCCCCACAATGAGCAGTTCTTC. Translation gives CASSARLGIPHNEQFF.

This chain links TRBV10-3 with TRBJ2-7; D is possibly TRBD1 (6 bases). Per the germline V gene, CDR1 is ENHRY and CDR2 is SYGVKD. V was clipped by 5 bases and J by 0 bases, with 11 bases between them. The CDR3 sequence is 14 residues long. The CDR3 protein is CAISPTGPSYEQYF. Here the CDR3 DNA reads TGTGCCATCAGTCCCACAGGGCCCTCCTACGAGCAGTACTTC.

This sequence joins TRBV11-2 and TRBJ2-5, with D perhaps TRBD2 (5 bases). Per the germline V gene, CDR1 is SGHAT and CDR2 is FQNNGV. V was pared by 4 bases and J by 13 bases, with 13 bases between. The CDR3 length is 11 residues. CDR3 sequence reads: CASSSFSEGYF. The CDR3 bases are TGTGCCAGCAGCTCCTTTAGCGAGGGGTACTTC.

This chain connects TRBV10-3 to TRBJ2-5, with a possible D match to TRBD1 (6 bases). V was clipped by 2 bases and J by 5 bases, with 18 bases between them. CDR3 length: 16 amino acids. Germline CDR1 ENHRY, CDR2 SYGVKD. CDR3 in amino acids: CAISEASIQGYETQYF. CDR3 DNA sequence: TGTGCCATCAGTGAGGCGAGTATCCAGGGGTATGAGACCCAGTACTTC.

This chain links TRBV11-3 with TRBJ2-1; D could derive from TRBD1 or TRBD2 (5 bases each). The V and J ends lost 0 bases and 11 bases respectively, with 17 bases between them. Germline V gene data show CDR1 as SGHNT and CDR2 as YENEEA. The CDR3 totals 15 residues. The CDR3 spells CASSLDGGQVGQQFF. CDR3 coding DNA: TGTGCCAGCAGCTTAGACGGCGGGCAGGTGGGGCAGCAGTTCTTC.

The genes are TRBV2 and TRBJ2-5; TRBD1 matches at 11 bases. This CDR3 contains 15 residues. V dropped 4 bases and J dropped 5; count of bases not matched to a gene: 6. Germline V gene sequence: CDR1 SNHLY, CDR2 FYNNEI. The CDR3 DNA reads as TGTGCCAGCAGTGCGTCGGGACAGGGGGTGGAGACCCAGTACTTC. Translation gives CASSASGQGVETQYF.

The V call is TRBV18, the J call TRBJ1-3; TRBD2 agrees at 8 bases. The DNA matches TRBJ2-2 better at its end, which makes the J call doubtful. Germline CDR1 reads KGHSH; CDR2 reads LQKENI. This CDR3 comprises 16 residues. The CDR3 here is CASSQLGLANTGELFF. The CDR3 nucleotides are TGTGCCAGCTCACAGTTGGGACTAGCGAACACCGGGGAGCTGTTTTTT.

The CDR3 sequence is CASSRADGYEQYF. The DNA for the CDR3 is TGTGCCAGCAGCCGAGCAGACGGCTACGAGCAGTACTTC. The chain employs TRBV7-8 and TRBJ2-7; no definite D call. This CDR3 is 13 amino acids long. The V gene's germline CDR1 is SGHVS and CDR2 FQNEAQ. Trimming took off 5 bases at V and 3 bases at J, with 11 bases between the two ends.

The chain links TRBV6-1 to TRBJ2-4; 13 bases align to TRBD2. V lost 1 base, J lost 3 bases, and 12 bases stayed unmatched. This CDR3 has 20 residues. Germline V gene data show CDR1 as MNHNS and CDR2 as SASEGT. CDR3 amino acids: CASSEVGTSGAIAYKNIQYF. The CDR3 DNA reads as TGTGCCAGCAGTGAAGTGGGGACTAGCGGGGCAATAGCATACAAAAACATTCAGTACTTC.

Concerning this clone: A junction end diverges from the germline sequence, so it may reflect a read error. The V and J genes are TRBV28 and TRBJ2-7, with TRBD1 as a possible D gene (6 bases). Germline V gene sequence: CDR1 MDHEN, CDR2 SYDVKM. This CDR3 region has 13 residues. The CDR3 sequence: CASRRQTGLSSNF. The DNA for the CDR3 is TGTGCCAGCAGACGCCAAACAGGGTTGTCCTCCAACTTC.

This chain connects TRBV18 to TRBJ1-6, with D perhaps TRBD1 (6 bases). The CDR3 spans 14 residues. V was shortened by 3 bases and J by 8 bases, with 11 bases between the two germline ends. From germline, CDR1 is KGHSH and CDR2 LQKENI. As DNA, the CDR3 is TGTGCCAGCTCACCGGCTACAGGGTATTCACCCCTCCACTTT. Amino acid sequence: CASSPATGYSPLHF.

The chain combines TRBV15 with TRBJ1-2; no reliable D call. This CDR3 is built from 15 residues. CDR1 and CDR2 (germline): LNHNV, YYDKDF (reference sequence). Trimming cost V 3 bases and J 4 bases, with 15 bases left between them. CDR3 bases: TGTGCCACCAGCAGCCCTACTATGGGTCCCTATGGCTACACCTTC. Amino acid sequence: CATSSPTMGPYGYTF.

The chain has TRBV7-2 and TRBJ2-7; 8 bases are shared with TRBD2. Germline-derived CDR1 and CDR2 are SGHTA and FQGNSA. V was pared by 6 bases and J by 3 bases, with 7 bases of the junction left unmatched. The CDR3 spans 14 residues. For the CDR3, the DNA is TGTGCCAGCAGGGGGCTAGCGGGCCACTACGAGCAGTACTTC. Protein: CASRGLAGHYEQYF.

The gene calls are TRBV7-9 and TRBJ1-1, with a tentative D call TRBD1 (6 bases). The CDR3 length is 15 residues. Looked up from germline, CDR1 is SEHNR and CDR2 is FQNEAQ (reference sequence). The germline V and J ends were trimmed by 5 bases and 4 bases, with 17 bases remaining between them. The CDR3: CASSPDQGSSTEAFF. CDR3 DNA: TGTGCCAGCAGCCCGGACCAGGGGAGCTCCACTGAAGCTTTCTTT.

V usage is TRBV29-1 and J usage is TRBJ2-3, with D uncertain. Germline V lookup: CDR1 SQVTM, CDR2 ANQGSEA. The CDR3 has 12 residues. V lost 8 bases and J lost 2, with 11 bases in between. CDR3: CSTTLLTDTQYF. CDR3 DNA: TGCAGCACGACTCTACTCACAGATACGCAGTATTTT.

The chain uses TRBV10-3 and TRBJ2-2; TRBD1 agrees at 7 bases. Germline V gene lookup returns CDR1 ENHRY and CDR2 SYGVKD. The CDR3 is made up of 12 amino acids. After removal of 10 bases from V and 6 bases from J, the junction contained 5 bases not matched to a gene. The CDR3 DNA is TGTGCCACCCAGGGGGTTGCCGGGGAGCTGTTTTTT. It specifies CATQGVAGELFF.

The CDR3 protein is CASSVGGGWGLNTEAFF. CDR3 in DNA: TGTGCCAGCAGTGTGGGTGGGGGCTGGGGTCTGAACACTGAAGCTTTCTTT. This rearrangement joins TRBV2 to TRBJ1-1, with D maybe TRBD1 (6 bases). The CDR3 is 17 residues long. Germline CDR1 reads SNHLY; CDR2 reads FYNNEI. Trimming took 4 bases from V and 0 from J, leaving 18 bases between them.

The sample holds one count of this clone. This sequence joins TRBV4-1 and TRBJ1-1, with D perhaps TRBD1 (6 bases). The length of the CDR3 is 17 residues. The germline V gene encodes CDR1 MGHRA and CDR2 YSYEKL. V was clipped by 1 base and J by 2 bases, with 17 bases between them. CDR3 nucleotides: TGCGCCAGCAGCCAAGCGGGCAAAGGGGGGGGTAACACTGAAGCTTTCTTT. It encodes CASSQAGKGGGNTEAFF.

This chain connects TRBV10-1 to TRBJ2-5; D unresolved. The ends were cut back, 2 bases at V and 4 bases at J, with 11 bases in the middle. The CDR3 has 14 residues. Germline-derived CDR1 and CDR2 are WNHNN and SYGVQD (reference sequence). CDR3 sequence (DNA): TGCGCCAGCAGTGAGACGGCGGACCGAGAGACCCAGTACTTC. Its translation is CASSETADRETQYF.

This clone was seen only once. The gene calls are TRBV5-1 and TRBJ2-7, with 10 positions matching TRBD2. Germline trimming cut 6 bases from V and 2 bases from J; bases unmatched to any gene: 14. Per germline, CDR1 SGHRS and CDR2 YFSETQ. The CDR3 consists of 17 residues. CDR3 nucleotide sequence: TGCGCCAGCAAGAGGGGAAGTACTAGCGGGGAACCCTACGAGCAGTACTTC. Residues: CASKRGSTSGEPYEQYF.

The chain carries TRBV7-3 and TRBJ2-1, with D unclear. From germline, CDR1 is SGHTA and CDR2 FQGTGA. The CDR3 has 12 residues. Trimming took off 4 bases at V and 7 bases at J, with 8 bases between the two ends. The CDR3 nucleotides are TGTGCCAGCAGCTCCCTCCCAAATGAGCAGTTCTTC. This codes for CASSSLPNEQFF.

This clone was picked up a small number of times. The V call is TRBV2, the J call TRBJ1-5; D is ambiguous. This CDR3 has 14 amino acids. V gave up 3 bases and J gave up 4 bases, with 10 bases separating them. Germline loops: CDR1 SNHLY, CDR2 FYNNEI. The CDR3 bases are TGTGCCAGCAGTGACCTACTGGGAAATCAGCCCCAGCATTTT. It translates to CASSDLLGNQPQHF.

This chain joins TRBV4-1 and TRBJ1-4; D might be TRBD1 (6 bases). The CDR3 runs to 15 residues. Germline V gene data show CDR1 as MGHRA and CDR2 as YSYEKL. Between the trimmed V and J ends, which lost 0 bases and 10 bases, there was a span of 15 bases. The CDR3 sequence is CASSQEGAGQGKLFF. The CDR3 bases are TGCGCCAGCAGCCAAGAGGGGGCAGGCCAAGGAAAACTGTTTTTT.

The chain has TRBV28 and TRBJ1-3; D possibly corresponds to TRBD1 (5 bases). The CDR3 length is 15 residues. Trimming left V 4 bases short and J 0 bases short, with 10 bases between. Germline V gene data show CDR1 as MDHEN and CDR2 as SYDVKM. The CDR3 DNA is TGTGCCAGCAGTTCTACGGACACCTCTGGAAACACCATATATTTT. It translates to CASSSTDTSGNTIYF.

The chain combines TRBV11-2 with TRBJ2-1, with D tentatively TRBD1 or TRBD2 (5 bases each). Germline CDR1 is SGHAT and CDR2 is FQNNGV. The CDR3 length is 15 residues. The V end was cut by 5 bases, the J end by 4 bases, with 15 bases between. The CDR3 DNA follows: TGTGCCAGCAGCCCCCCTCCGGGGCTATACAATGAGCAGTTCTTC. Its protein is CASSPPPGLYNEQFF.

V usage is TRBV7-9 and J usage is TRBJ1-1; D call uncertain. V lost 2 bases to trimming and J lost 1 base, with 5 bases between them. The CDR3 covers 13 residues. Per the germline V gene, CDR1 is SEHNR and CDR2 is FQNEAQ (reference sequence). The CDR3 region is CASSLPENTEAFF. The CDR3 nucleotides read TGTGCCAGCAGCTTACCCGAGAACACTGAAGCTTTCTTT.